The rows below give T cell receptor beta chains drawn from one sample of a study of PD-L1 blockade in urothelial cancer. Profiled with immunoSEQ multiplex PCR; TCRdb holds only in-frame clones, not every one. The sample consists of over 2,000 clones, more than 30% of them appearing once. The sequencing used tumor tissue, collected before atezolizumab (anti-PD-L1) treatment. Every receptor here comes from a man between 60 and 75 years old with urothelial cancer. The CDR3 runs from the conserved cysteine through the conserved F or W. The D gene is left open where the match is weak. Expanded clones get a size class; other rows say once, few or many, or leave the size out.

CDR3aa	CDR3nt	d_gene	v_gene	j_gene	abundance
CASSLTWGQIREKLFF	TGTGCCAGCAGTTTAACATGGGGACAGATCCGTGAAAAACTGTTTTTT	TRBD1	TRBV28	TRBJ1-4	few
CSVGGGTASNEKLFF	TGCAGCGTAGGAGGAGGGACAGCGTCTAATGAAAAACTGTTTTTT	TRBD1	TRBV29-1	TRBJ1-4	NA
CASSPLQENYGYTF	TGTGCCAGCAGCCCCTTACAGGAGAACTATGGCTACACCTTC	NA	TRBV11-3	TRBJ1-2	medium-sized
CASSRPGQGNEKLFF	TGTGCCAGCAGCCGGCCGGGGCAGGGGAATGAAAAACTGTTTTTT	NA	TRBV28	TRBJ1-4	few
CASSLGTGPTGEQYF	TGTGCCAGCAGCTTAGGTACAGGCCCCACGGGGGAGCAGTACTTC	NA	TRBV11-3	TRBJ2-7	few
CASSLEGPGANVLTF	TGTGCCAGCAGCTTGGAGGGCCCAGGAGCGAACGTCCTGACTTTC	NA	TRBV11-3	TRBJ2-6	NA
CASSFDSTREKLFF	TGTGCCAGCAGCTTTGACAGCACTAGGGAAAAACTGTTTTTT	NA	TRBV11-3	TRBJ1-4	few
CASSPPSRDLNYGYTF	TGTGCCAGCTCACCACCGTCCAGGGACTTGAACTATGGCTACACCTTC	NA	TRBV18	TRBJ1-2	few
CASSPYRDSLTYEQYF	TGTGCCAGCTCACCATACCGGGACAGCCTTACCTACGAGCAGTACTTC	TRBD1	TRBV18	TRBJ2-7	NA
CASSTGGDTDTQYF	TGTGCCAGCTCCACCGGGGGGGACACAGATACGCAGTATTTT	TRBD2	TRBV18	TRBJ2-3	NA
CASSLGGAGTGELFF	TGTGCCAGCAGCCTAGGGGGGGCAGGGACCGGGGAGCTGTTTTTT	NA	TRBV6-8	TRBJ2-2	NA
CASSLQGAKTQYF	TGTGCCAGCAGTTTACAGGGAGCGAAGACCCAGTACTTC	NA	TRBV28	TRBJ2-5	NA
CALAGQGVGEQFF	TGTGCCCTGGCTGGGCAGGGGGTGGGTGAGCAGTTCTTC	TRBD1	TRBV28	TRBJ2-1	NA
CASSIRLAGAQQYF	TGTGCCAGTAGTATACGTCTAGCGGGGGCCCAGCAGTACTTC	TRBD2	TRBV19	TRBJ2-5	NA
CASSLELAGTNEQFF	TGTGCCAGCAGCTTAGAACTAGCGGGTACTAATGAGCAGTTCTTC	NA	TRBV7-5	TRBJ2-1	few
CASSIGLKQFF	TGTGCCAGTAGTATTGGCCTGAAGCAGTTCTTC	NA	TRBV19	TRBJ2-1	NA
CASRDRGRNSNQPQHF	TGCGCCAGCAGGGACAGGGGACGTAATAGCAATCAGCCCCAGCATTTT	TRBD1	TRBV10-2	TRBJ1-5	NA
CASRDRVGTGVTEAFF	TGCGCCAGCAGGGACAGGGTCGGGACAGGGGTCACTGAAGCTTTCTTT	TRBD1	TRBV10-2	TRBJ1-1	NA
CASSIQTRGSPLHF	TGTGCCAGTAGTATCCAAACCCGGGGTTCACCCCTCCACTTT	NA	TRBV19	TRBJ1-6	NA
CASSVDRDTEAFF	TGTGCCAGCAGCGTTGACAGGGATACTGAAGCTTTCTTT	TRBD1	TRBV9	TRBJ1-1	few
CASGQQGPNQPQHF	TGTGCTAGTGGTCAACAGGGCCCCAATCAGCCCCAGCATTTT	NA	TRBV12-5	TRBJ1-5	NA
CASSMASEQYF	TGTGCCAGTAGTATGGCTTCCGAGCAGTACTTC	NA	TRBV19	TRBJ2-7	once
CATQGQGDYEKLFF	TGTGCCACCCAGGGTCAGGGTGACTATGAAAAACTGTTTTTT	NA	TRBV15	TRBJ1-4	once
CASAGLVNSYEQYF	TGTGCCAGCGCGGGACTAGTAAATTCCTACGAGCAGTACTTC	TRBD2	TRBV28	TRBJ2-7	NA
CASSLVAFWTGGNEQYF	TGTGCCAGCAGCTTAGTGGCCTTTTGGACAGGGGGAAACGAGCAGTACTTC	TRBD1	TRBV7-1	TRBJ2-7	NA
CASTELGAEAFF	TGTGCCAGCACCGAACTGGGGGCTGAAGCTTTCTTT	NA	TRBV2	TRBJ1-1	few
CASSQGDSALFATNEKLFF	TGTGCCAGCAGCCAAGGGGACAGCGCTTTATTTGCAACTAATGAAAAACTGTTTTTT	TRBD1	TRBV14	TRBJ1-4	NA
CASTLDSFTDTQYF	TGTGCCAGCACCCTGGACAGCTTCACAGATACGCAGTATTTT	NA	TRBV28	TRBJ2-3	NA
CASSSSRTENNQPQHF	TGTGCCAGTAGTAGTAGTAGGACAGAGAATAATCAGCCCCAGCATTTT	NA	TRBV19	TRBJ1-5	few
CASSYPGQGSPEAFF	TGTGCCAGCAGTTACCCGGGACAGGGATCCCCTGAAGCTTTCTTT	TRBD1	TRBV6-8	TRBJ1-1	NA
CAWSVVGSGGYTF	TGTGCCTGGAGTGTGGTAGGATCGGGAGGCTACACCTTC	NA	TRBV30	TRBJ1-2	NA
CASSPTGGWTEAFF	TGTGCCAGCAGTCCTACAGGGGGCTGGACTGAAGCTTTCTTT	TRBD1	TRBV28	TRBJ1-1	NA
CASTGQGGAYGYTF	TGTGCCAGCACCGGACAGGGGGGGGCCTATGGCTACACCTTC	TRBD1	TRBV11-3	TRBJ1-2	NA
CASSLDAGLTYEQYF	TGTGCCAGCAGCTTAGATGCGGGGTTGACCTACGAGCAGTACTTC	NA	TRBV11-3	TRBJ2-7	large
CSVAPAGGDTGELFF	TGCAGCGTTGCCCCTGCGGGAGGGGACACCGGGGAGCTGTTTTTT	TRBD2	TRBV29-1	TRBJ2-2	NA
CATHPQGGDTQYF	TGTGCCACCCACCCCCAGGGAGGAGATACGCAGTATTTT	NA	TRBV6-8	TRBJ2-3	NA
CASSPQVNYEQYF	TGTGCCAGCAGTCCGCAGGTGAACTACGAGCAGTACTTC	NA	TRBV27	TRBJ2-7	NA
CASRGFNEKLFF	TGTGCCTCCCGGGGTTTTAATGAAAAACTGTTTTTT	NA	TRBV28	TRBJ1-4	NA
CASSRLAGGGSTDTQYF	TGTGCCAGCAGTCGACTAGCGGGGGGAGGTAGCACAGATACGCAGTATTTT	TRBD2	TRBV6-8	TRBJ2-3	few
CASRPQGATHTEAFF	TGTGCCAGTAGGCCACAGGGGGCGACGCACACTGAAGCTTTCTTT	TRBD1	TRBV19	TRBJ1-1	NA
CASSPIRSSGAPYTFEQYF	TGTGCCAGCAGCCCAATCCGGTCGAGCGGGGCGCCCTATACCTTCGAGCAGTACTTC	TRBD2	TRBV11-3	TRBJ2-7	few
CASSTTGNTGELFF	TGTGCCAGCAGCACCACAGGGAACACCGGGGAGCTGTTTTTT	NA	TRBV11-3	TRBJ2-2	few
CASTDSGTDTQYF	TGTGCCAGTACGGACAGTGGCACAGATACGCAGTATTTT	NA	TRBV19	TRBJ2-3	NA
CASSPSVAGLYNEQFF	TGTGCCAGCAGCCCATCCGTGGCGGGACTATACAATGAGCAGTTCTTC	TRBD2	TRBV28	TRBJ2-1	NA
CASVSPWREETQYF	TGTGCCAGCGTCTCCCCTTGGCGAGAAGAGACCCAGTACTTC	NA	TRBV28	TRBJ2-5	NA
CASSLTRTSGAYEQYF	TGTGCCAGCAGCCTTACCCGGACTAGCGGGGCCTACGAGCAGTACTTC	TRBD2	TRBV9	TRBJ2-7	NA
CAWSAGPSGNTIYF	TGTGCCTGGAGTGCGGGGCCCTCTGGAAACACCATATATTTT	NA	TRBV30	TRBJ1-3	NA